The 3 T cell receptor beta chains reported below all come from one sample, sequenced in a study of OX40 agonist ivuxolimab in advanced cancers. Repertoires were generated with immunoSEQ multiplex PCR, while TCRdb's copy carries only in-frame clones and drops some. The sample contains fewer than 75,000 clones, roughly nine tenths of which appear only once. Sequenced here: CD4+ or CD8+ T cells sorted from blood, sampled in a trial of the OX40 agonist ivuxolimab. The origin of the receptors is an adult with an advanced solid tumor such as melanoma, head and neck, liver or kidney cancer.

V is TRBV5-1 and J is TRBJ2-7; 11 positions agree with TRBD1. Trimming removed 4 bases from V and 6 bases from J; junction bases left unmatched: 6. The germline V gene has CDR1 SGHRS and CDR2 YFSETQ. The CDR3 extends over 14 amino acids. CDR3 loop: CASSLGQGGSEQYF. CDR3 sequence (DNA): TGCGCCAGCAGCCTGGGACAGGGGGGGAGCGAGCAGTACTTC.

The CDR3 sequence is CASTYFRRTRGEGYTF. As DNA, the CDR3 is TGTGCCAGCACCTACTTCCGTCGGACAAGAGGCGAGGGCTACACCTTC. V gene TRBV28 combines with J gene TRBJ1-2, with a possible D match to TRBD1 (5 bases). This CDR3 has 16 amino acids. Germline V gene data show CDR1 as MDHEN and CDR2 as SYDVKM. V was clipped by 7 bases and J by 8 bases, with 26 bases between them.

The chain is built from TRBV29-1 and TRBJ2-2; a weak D match, TRBD2 (5 bases). CDR3 length equals 13 residues. The V gene's germline CDR1 is SQVTM and CDR2 ANQGSEA. Trimming cost V 0 bases and J 12 bases, with 14 bases left between them. DNA of the CDR3: TGCAGCGTTGAAGATGGGGTTCGGGGAAAGCTGTTTTTT. Amino acids: CSVEDGVRGKLFF.